The 11 T cell receptor beta chains presented below share a single source sample, sequenced in a study of OX40 agonist ivuxolimab in advanced cancers. Libraries were made using the immunoSEQ multiplex PCR assay. Held by TCRdb, this immuneACCESS table contains in-frame sequences only and omits some clones. Under half of the omission traces to an unresolved V gene where checked; the cause of the rest is unknown. The sample table shows more than 80,000 clones, and 85% to 95% are seen once. The leading ten clones occupy about 0.27% of the sample. The sample here was CD4+ or CD8+ T cells sorted from blood, taken in a trial of the OX40 agonist ivuxolimab. The receptors derive from an adult with an advanced solid tumor such as melanoma, head and neck, liver or kidney cancer.

The chain links TRBV2 to TRBJ1-5, with D possibly matching TRBD1 (5 bases). In germline, CDR1 is SNHLY, CDR2 FYNNEI. The length of the CDR3 is 14 residues. The ends were cut back, 4 bases at V and 0 bases at J, with 7 bases in the middle. The CDR3: CASSGTPSNQPQHF. The CDR3 DNA follows: TGTGCCAGCAGTGGGACACCTAGCAATCAGCCCCAGCATTTT.

The genes are TRBV16 and TRBJ2-7; 9 bases are shared with TRBD1. Unmatched junction bases numbered 7, after V lost 0 bases and J lost 10 bases. CDR3 length: 14 amino acids. The V gene's germline CDR1 is KGHSY and CDR2 FQNENV. In DNA form, the CDR3 reads TGTGCCAGCAGCCAATCGGGGGACAGGGCTACTCAGTACGTC. Its protein product is CASSQSGDRATQYV.

The rearrangement joins TRBV28 to TRBJ2-7; 7 bases line up with TRBD1. Trimming took 10 bases from V and 5 from J; bases not matched to a gene: 17. The CDR3 has 15 residues. The V gene's germline CDR1 is MDHEN and CDR2 SYDVKM. The CDR3 DNA follows: TGTGCCACCCGGGCGTGGCGACAGGGTCAGGACGAGCAGTACTTC. Translating gives CATRAWRQGQDEQYF.

The V and J genes are TRBV5-8 and TRBJ1-5; D gene uncertain. The CDR3 runs to 14 residues. V lost 0 bases, J lost 9 bases, and 13 bases lay in between. CDR1 is SGHTS, CDR2 YDEGEE, per germline. The chain's CDR3 is CASSLDGNPRPQHF. The CDR3 DNA sequence: TGTGCCAGCAGCTTGGACGGAAACCCTCGGCCCCAGCATTTT.

The chain joins TRBV5-4 to TRBJ1-4; D uncertain. The length of the CDR3 is 15 residues. The germline gives CDR1 SGHNT, CDR2 YYREEE (reference sequence). V lost 4 bases and J lost 0, with 10 bases in between. The CDR3: CASSPDYATNEKLFF. The CDR3 bases are TGTGCCAGCAGCCCCGACTATGCAACTAATGAAAAACTGTTTTTT.

This chain links TRBV5-6 with TRBJ1-5; 12 nucleotides match TRBD1. This CDR3 region has 15 residues. The junction had 4 bases not matched to a gene; V was cut back by 4 bases and J by 5 bases. In germline, CDR1 is SGHDT, CDR2 YYEEEE. CDR3 in DNA: TGTGCCAGCAGCCCGGGACAGGGGGCAGATCAGCCCCAGCATTTT. Translated, it gives CASSPGQGADQPQHF.

The chain links TRBV6-5 to TRBJ1-3; D call uncertain. The CDR3 is 11 amino acids. The V end was cut by 6 bases, the J end by 7 bases, with 7 bases between. Germline assignment: CDR1 MNHEY and CDR2 SVGAGI. The CDR3, as DNA: TGTGCCAGCAGGAACTGGAACACCATATATTTT. This translates into CASRNWNTIYF.

The rearrangement links TRBV5-1 to TRBJ2-3; the D is unclear. The CDR3 is made up of 13 amino acids. With 7 bases removed from V and 3 bases from J, the gap between germline ends came to 12 bases. The germline CDR1 and CDR2 sequences are SGHRS and YFSETQ. In DNA form, the CDR3 reads TGCGCCAGCTGCCCGAGTCAAACAGATACGCAGTATTTT. It encodes CASCPSQTDTQYF. Variable domain in full (rest from reference TRBV5-1 and TRBJ2-3): KAGVTQTPRYLIKTRGQQVTLSCSPISGHRSVSWYQQTPGQGLQFLFEYFSETQRNKGNFPGRFSGRQFSNSRSEMNVSTLELGDSALYLCASCPSQTDTQYFGPGTRLTVL.

The chain joins TRBV15 to TRBJ1-1, with D hard to call. V was clipped by 1 base and J by 5 bases, with 11 bases between them. The CDR3 has 14 amino acids. Germline-derived CDR1 and CDR2 are LNHNV and YYDKDF (reference sequence). The CDR3 DNA follows: TGTGCCACCAGCAGAGGGATAGGAGTGACTGAAGCTTTCTTT. Translation: CATSRGIGVTEAFF. The entire variable domain, with the rest obtained from reference TRBV15 and TRBJ1-1, is as follows: DAMVIQNPRYQVTQFGKPVTLSCSQTLNHNVMYWYQQKSSQAPKLLFHYYDKDFNNEADTPDNFQSRRPNTSFCFLDIRSPGLGDTAMYLCATSRGIGVTEAFFGQGTRLTVV.

This clone was counted once. CDR3 residues: CASYGQYNEQFF. The CDR3 coding sequence is TGTGCCAGTTATGGACAGTACAATGAGCAGTTCTTC. The chain has TRBV28 and TRBJ2-1; perhaps TRBD1 as D (6 bases). The CDR3 covers 12 residues. Germline V CDR1 and CDR2: MDHEN, SYDVKM. Trimming shortened V by 9 bases and J by 4 bases, and 10 bases separated the two germline ends.

The V call is TRBV5-5, the J call TRBJ1-1, with TRBD1 matching 7 bases. This CDR3 contains 12 residues. Trimming cost V 0 bases and J 11 bases; bases outside gene matches: 4. Germline CDR1 reads SGHKS; CDR2 reads YYEKEE (reference sequence). The CDR3 DNA follows: TGTGCCAGCAGCTTGGGACAGGGTCTGGCTTTCTTT. It yields the protein CASSLGQGLAFF.